Listed here are 30 T cell receptor beta chains from one sample, sequenced in a study of blood T cells in healthy people across ages. It was with a sample-barcoded 5' primer and a J-beta primer mix that a second PCR of roughly 7 to 12 cycles was run. In TCRdb, the 5' RACE reads were re-called with MiXCR into one record per CDR3 protein. The repertoire holds around 1,500,000 distinct CDR3 sequences, with approximately 28% as singletons. Sequencing input: blood. The receptors originated from a woman aged 25 to 39 in good health.

This clonotype was counted only a few times. The chain employs TRBV11-2 and TRBJ2-5; tentatively, D is TRBD1 or TRBD2 (6 bases each). Trimming took off 5 bases at V and 5 bases at J, with 18 bases between the two ends. Germline values: CDR1 SGHAT, CDR2 FQNNGV. The CDR3 runs 15 residues. The CDR3 is CASSQRGDPWETQYF. The CDR3 nucleotides are TGTGCCAGCAGCCAGAGGGGGGACCCTTGGGAGACCCAGTACTTC.

This clonotype was counted ten times or more. Just one base apart from a much larger clone, this may be a read error. J is TRBJ2-7 and V is TRBV7-2; D is uncertain. Per the germline V gene, CDR1 is SGHTA and CDR2 is FQGNSA. The CDR3 totals 14 residues. The V and J ends lost 1 base and 6 bases respectively, with 13 bases between them. The CDR3 is CASSLEVSRREQYF. The CDR3 bases are TGTGCCAGCAGCTTAGAAGTTTCCCGGCGCGAGCAGTACTTC.

There are a few counts of this clonotype. This chain joins TRBV4-1 and TRBJ1-2, with 8 bases matching TRBD1. Per the germline V gene, CDR1 is MGHRA and CDR2 is YSYEKL. Germline trimming cut 0 bases from V and 4 bases from J; bases unmatched to any gene: 7. This CDR3 has 16 residues. As DNA, the CDR3 is TGCGCCAGCAGCCAAGATGGGACAGGATTCTTCTATGGCTACACCTTC. Translation gives CASSQDGTGFFYGYTF.

In this sample, this clonotype turned up many times. The CDR3 here is CASSPQGDSYEQYF. CDR3 nucleotides: TGTGCCAGCAGTCCACAGGGGGACTCCTACGAGCAGTACTTC. The V and J genes are TRBV12-3 or TRBV12-4 and TRBJ2-7, with TRBD1 identical over 8 bases. This CDR3 is 14 amino acids long. The V and J ends lost 5 bases and 0 bases, in that order; junction bases with no gene match: 3.

In this sample, this clonotype turned up a few times. The chain combines TRBV28 with TRBJ2-7; D is perhaps TRBD1 (6 bases). Trimming removed 3 bases at V and 0 bases at J, with 12 bases between. Per germline, CDR1 MDHEN and CDR2 SYDVKM. This CDR3 has 15 residues. Written as DNA, the CDR3 is TGTGCCAGCAGTTTGGCAGGGGACCCCTCCTACGAGCAGTACTTC. Protein product: CASSLAGDPSYEQYF.

This clonotype has only a few counts. The V gene is TRBV20-1, the J gene TRBJ2-5, with D possibly matching TRBD1 (5 bases). V lost 0 bases to trimming and J lost 2 bases, with 13 bases between them. This CDR3 contains 15 residues. Germline CDR1 and CDR2: DFQATT and SNEGSKA (reference sequence). The CDR3: CSARDRTRSQETQYF. CDR3 coding DNA: TGCAGTGCTAGAGATAGGACAAGATCTCAAGAGACCCAGTACTTC.

In its sample, this clonotype was seen a few times. V gene TRBV3-1 combines with J gene TRBJ2-7; TRBD1 aligns across 8 bases. In germline, CDR1 is LGHDT, CDR2 YNNKEL (reference sequence). The J segment lost 3 bases and the V segment lost 0 bases, leaving 10 bases of the junction unmatched. This CDR3 spans 17 amino acids. CDR3 sequence reads: CASSQDSAGGAGYEQYF. For the CDR3, the DNA is TGTGCCAGCAGCCAAGACAGCGCAGGGGGCGCAGGCTACGAGCAGTACTTC.

This clonotype was seen a few times. The chain has TRBV20-1 and TRBJ2-1; D gene uncertain. The CDR3 totals 14 residues. Deletions cut 3 bases from V and 2 bases from J, with 11 bases between. Germline loops: CDR1 DFQATT, CDR2 SNEGSKA (reference sequence). CDR3 coding DNA: TGCAGTGCTAGTGTCCCCCCGGCCTACAATGAGCAGTTCTTC. Protein: CSASVPPAYNEQFF.

The chain is built from TRBV7-2 and TRBJ2-7, with D possibly TRBD1 on 5 matching bases. Between the trimmed V and J ends, which lost 2 bases and 9 bases, there was a span of 17 bases. The CDR3 sequence is 14 residues long. Germline CDR1 SGHTA, CDR2 FQGNSA. DNA of the CDR3: TGTGCCAGCAGCTTAAATACAGGTGGCTGGGGGCAGTACTTC. As protein: CASSLNTGGWGQYF.

This clonotype was recorded a few times. The chain employs TRBV6-7 and TRBJ2-1; the match to TRBD2 covers 8 bases. TRBV6-7 is given ORF status, its function remaining uncertain. The CDR3 loop spans 14 amino acids. Unmatched junction bases numbered 5, after V lost 6 bases and J lost 4 bases. The CDR3 nucleotides are TGTGCCAGCAGGGGACTAGGGGTATACAATGAGCAGTTCTTC. It is translated as CASRGLGVYNEQFF.

The rearrangement uses TRBV7-9 and TRBJ2-7; 14 nucleotides agree with TRBD2. The CDR3 contains 13 residues. The germline CDR1 and CDR2 sequences are SEHNR and FQNEAQ (reference sequence). The V segment lost 8 bases and the J segment 7 bases; nucleotides outside the gene matches: 4. CDR3 bases: TGTGCCAGCGGACTAGCGGGAGGTGGGGAGCAGTACTTC. Its protein product is CASGLAGGGEQYF.

The genes are TRBV20-1 and TRBJ1-2; D might be TRBD1 (5 bases). The CDR3 is 13 amino acids. Germline lookup yields CDR1 DFQATT and CDR2 SNEGSKA (reference sequence). Trimming shortened V by 6 bases and J by 0 bases, and 11 bases separated the two germline ends. The CDR3 is CSAPTDTNYGYTF. The CDR3 DNA is TGCAGTGCCCCGACAGATACTAACTATGGCTACACCTTC.

This clonotype was detected only a few times. Germline is not matched at one junction end, which may reflect a read error. This rearrangement joins TRBV6-2 or TRBV6-3 to TRBJ2-7; D tentatively reads TRBD1 or TRBD2 (5 bases each). Germline V gives CDR1 MNHEY, CDR2 SVGEGT. The CDR3 has 14 amino acids. The CDR3 spells CVSSHQGVTYEQYF. The DNA of the CDR3 is TGTGTCAGCAGTCATCAGGGAGTTACCTACGAGCAGTACTTC.

The chain couples TRBV20-1 to TRBJ2-2, with D unclear. Germline-derived CDR1 and CDR2 are DFQATT and SNEGSKA (reference sequence). The V end lost 1 base, the J end lost 3 bases, and 12 bases lay between the germline ends. The length of the CDR3 is 15 residues. The CDR3 nucleotides are TGCAGTGCTAGAGTCCCCCTGAAGGACACCGGGGAGCTGTTTTTT. Translation: CSARVPLKDTGELFF.

This clonotype was counted a few times. At one boundary the junction diverges from the germline segment, which might be a read error. The rearrangement links TRBV20-1 to TRBJ1-6; 7 bases align to TRBD1. The CDR3 has 15 amino acids. Germline-derived CDR1 and CDR2 are DFQATT and SNEGSKA (reference sequence). The CDR3 is CSARGTDPYNSPRHF. The CDR3 DNA follows: TGCAGTGCTAGGGGGACAGACCCGTATAATTCACCCCGCCACTTT.

The genes are TRBV7-9 and TRBJ2-4; weak D call: TRBD2 (5 bases). The germline CDR1 and CDR2 sequences are SEHNR and FQNEAQ (reference sequence). Trimming pared 3 bases from V and 0 bases from J, leaving 9 bases between. This CDR3 has 15 residues. CDR3 sequence: CASSFEGGAKNIQYF. CDR3 coding DNA: TGTGCCAGCAGCTTCGAGGGTGGAGCCAAAAACATTCAGTACTTC.

This clonotype was seen a few times. The chain couples TRBV28 to TRBJ2-7; D is undetermined. The V end was cut by 4 bases, the J end by 2 bases, with 12 bases between. The CDR3 extends over 14 amino acids. Germline lookup yields CDR1 MDHEN and CDR2 SYDVKM. As DNA, the CDR3 is TGTGCCAGCAGTTCATCGGTCGGGCCCTACGAGCAGTACTTC. The encoded protein is CASSSSVGPYEQYF.

This clonotype was counted a few times. The rearrangement links TRBV5-1 to TRBJ1-4, with D unclear. This CDR3 spans 16 amino acids. CDR1 and CDR2 (germline): SGHRS, YFSETQ. V lost 0 bases and J 1 base, leaving 10 bases between the germline ends. The DNA of the CDR3 is TGCGCCAGCAGCTTGGCCGCGGCAGGAACTAATGAAAAACTGTTTTTT. Protein product: CASSLAAAGTNEKLFF.

This clonotype showed up just a few times. The rearrangement joins TRBV4-3 to TRBJ1-5; D gene uncertain. The V end lost 1 base, the J end lost 6 bases, and 13 bases lay between the germline ends. There are 15 residues in the CDR3. Germline-derived CDR1 and CDR2 are LGHNA and YSLEER. The CDR3 bases are TGCGCCAGCAGCCAAGGTCTGGGGAGGGCTCAGCCCCAGCATTTT. Protein: CASSQGLGRAQPQHF.

The chain couples TRBV5-1 to TRBJ2-3; D unresolved. CDR1 is SGHRS, CDR2 YFSETQ, per germline. This CDR3 has 13 amino acids. V lost 0 bases to trimming and J lost 6 bases, with 8 bases between them. In DNA, the CDR3 is TGCGCCAGCAGCTTGGTCATGGAGGATACGCAGTATTTT. Protein sequence: CASSLVMEDTQYF.

The genes are TRBV15 and TRBJ2-1; the D gene is possibly TRBD1 (6 bases). The CDR3 contains 15 residues. The germline V gene encodes CDR1 LNHNV and CDR2 YYDKDF (reference sequence). Deletions cut 0 bases from V and 6 bases from J, with 12 bases between. The CDR3 coding sequence is TGTGCCACCAGCAGAGATCGTAACAGGGCCAATGAGCAGTTCTTC. As protein: CATSRDRNRANEQFF.

This clonotype came up a few times. V usage is TRBV7-2 and J usage is TRBJ2-7; 7 positions match TRBD2. Looked up from germline, CDR1 is SGHTA and CDR2 is FQGNSA. The CDR3 extends over 14 amino acids. J gave up 4 bases and V 3 bases, and 6 bases lay outside the gene matches. CDR3 bases: TGTGCCAGCAGCTTGTCTGCGGGAGAATACGAGCAGTACTTC. It is translated as CASSLSAGEYEQYF.

This clonotype has more than one count but fewer than ten. This chain connects TRBV2 to TRBJ2-5; possibly TRBD2 for D (5 bases). V was shortened by 2 bases and J by 1 base, with 11 bases between the two germline ends. The CDR3 length is 15 residues. Germline V gives CDR1 SNHLY, CDR2 FYNNEI. CDR3 residues: CASSEIGRGQETQYF. The CDR3 DNA reads as TGTGCCAGCAGTGAAATAGGGAGAGGCCAAGAGACCCAGTACTTC.

Comments on this clonotype: The final CDR3 position lacks the conserved phenylalanine or tryptophan, pointing to a likely read error. This chain joins TRBV3-1 and TRBJ2-3; 12 nucleotides line up with TRBD2. The V gene end was trimmed by 1 base and the J gene end by 7 bases; junction bases not matched to a gene: 15. CDR1 LGHDT and CDR2 YNNKEL come from the germline V gene (reference sequence). The CDR3 runs to 19 residues. CDR3 protein: CASSQVIQLAGGEANTQYS. The CDR3 DNA sequence: TGTGCCAGCAGCCAAGTTATCCAGCTAGCGGGAGGGGAAGCGAATACGCAGTATTCT.

J is TRBJ2-1 and V is TRBV6-1; 11 bases are a match to TRBD2. CDR1 is MNHNS, CDR2 SASEGT, per germline. The length of the CDR3 is 17 residues. V gave up 5 bases and J gave up 2 bases; unmatched junction bases: 8. CDR3 sequence (DNA): TGTGCCAGCAGTCGCGGGACTAGCGGTCCCCCCTACAATGAGCAGTTCTTC. Amino acids: CASSRGTSGPPYNEQFF.

This clonotype was seen more than once but under ten times. The chain joins TRBV6-5 to TRBJ2-7; a weak D match, TRBD2 (6 bases). Between the trimmed V and J ends, which lost 8 bases and 0 bases, there was a span of 11 bases. Germline loops: CDR1 MNHEY, CDR2 SVGAGI. This CDR3 is built from 13 residues. The DNA of the CDR3 is TGTGCCAGCGCCGGGACTCGCTCCTACGAGCAGTACTTC. It encodes CASAGTRSYEQYF.

The genes are TRBV20-1 and TRBJ2-7, with 8 bases lining up with TRBD1. Germline V gene lookup returns CDR1 DFQATT and CDR2 SNEGSKA (reference sequence). CDR3 length: 13 residues. The J segment lost 2 bases and the V segment lost 5 bases, leaving 5 bases of the junction unmatched. The CDR3 DNA reads as TGCAGTGCTTTAGGGGACAGGACCTACGAGCAGTACTTC. It is translated as CSALGDRTYEQYF.

V usage is TRBV4-1 and J usage is TRBJ1-4; D unresolved. V shed 0 bases and J shed 8 bases, with 13 bases lying between them. This CDR3 region has 15 residues. CDR1 is MGHRA and CDR2 is YSYEKL in the germline V gene. CDR3 coding DNA: TGCGCCAGCAGCCAAGAGGGCACTAGGGCGGAAAAACTGTTTTTT. The encoded protein is CASSQEGTRAEKLFF.

This rearrangement joins TRBV7-9 to TRBJ2-7; TRBD1 matches at 7 bases. Germline CDR1 SEHNR, CDR2 FQNEAQ (reference sequence). After removal of 5 bases from V and 5 bases from J, the junction contained 9 bases not matched to a gene. The CDR3 is 14 residues long. The CDR3 sequence is CASSQSGQRHEQYF. As DNA, the CDR3 is TGTGCCAGCAGCCAATCGGGACAGCGACACGAGCAGTACTTC.

This clonotype was counted a few times. The CDR3 spells CASSLDRSGGIYNEQFF. CDR3 coding DNA: TGTGCCAGCAGCTTAGATCGAAGCGGGGGGATCTACAATGAGCAGTTCTTC. The chain couples TRBV11-2 to TRBJ2-1; TRBD2 agrees at 9 bases. V shed 0 bases, J shed 3 bases, and the junction held 6 bases outside the gene matches. Per germline, CDR1 SGHAT and CDR2 FQNNGV. CDR3 length: 17 amino acids.